Shown below are 31 T cell receptor beta chains from a single sample sequenced in a study of CD8 T cells in ankylosing spondylitis. TCRdb passed the 5' RACE reads through MiXCR, listing each CDR3 protein once. This table has about 240,000 distinct CDR3 sequences, approximately 12% appearing once. Sequenced sample: blood, either unsorted or a sorted T cell fraction (not recorded which). The receptors stem from a male donor with ankylosing spondylitis or in good health (not recorded which).

This chain joins TRBV5-6 and TRBJ1-6; 8 bases are a match to TRBD1. Germline values: CDR1 SGHDT, CDR2 YYEEEE. The CDR3 totals 12 residues. Trimming cost V 2 bases and J 15 bases; bases outside gene matches: 4. CDR3 protein: CASSLDRGSLHF. Here the CDR3 DNA reads TGTGCCAGCAGCTTAGACAGGGGAAGCCTCCACTTT.

Ten or more counts support this clonotype. This chain joins TRBV20-1 and TRBJ2-3, with D hard to call. CDR3 length: 15 amino acids. Germline V CDR1 and CDR2: DFQATT, SNEGSKA (reference sequence). Between the trimmed V and J ends, which lost 5 bases and 2 bases, there was a span of 17 bases. CDR3: CSAPALAEPTDTQYF. DNA of the CDR3: TGCAGTGCTCCGGCCTTGGCGGAGCCCACAGATACGCAGTATTTT.

The chain joins TRBV7-9 to TRBJ2-2; 9 nucleotides match TRBD2. J was trimmed by 0 bases and V by 2 bases; bases with no gene match: 4. Germline assignment: CDR1 SEHNR and CDR2 FQNEAQ (reference sequence). The CDR3 is 17 residues long. The CDR3 here is CASSLSAGGPNTGELFF. The CDR3 DNA is TGTGCCAGCAGCTTATCGGCGGGAGGGCCGAACACCGGGGAGCTGTTTTTT.

The chain links TRBV12-2 to TRBJ2-3; TRBD2 is the table's D call and was not checked against the DNA. TRBV12-2 is a pseudogene segment. This CDR3 comprises 14 residues. The CDR3 spells CASRSPGLGDTQYF. DNA of the CDR3: TGTGCAAGTCGCAGCCCCGGGCTGGGAGATACGCAGTATTTT.

This clonotype was seen ten or more times. The chain recombines TRBV7-8 with TRBJ2-3; 10 positions match TRBD2. This CDR3 is built from 17 residues. V shed 3 bases, J shed 2 bases, and the junction held 8 bases outside the gene matches. Per germline, CDR1 SGHVS and CDR2 FQNEAQ. In DNA form, the CDR3 reads TGTGCCAGCAGCTTCAGAGTAGCGGGAGGTTCCACAGATACGCAGTATTTT. Protein product: CASSFRVAGGSTDTQYF.

The J gene is TRBJ2-1, the V gene TRBV20-1, with 7 bases aligning to TRBD1. CDR1 is DFQATT, CDR2 SNEGSKA, per germline (reference sequence). V shed 6 bases, J shed 3 bases, and the junction held 5 bases outside the gene matches. CDR3 size: 13 residues. This chain's CDR3 is CSASWDSYNEQFF. CDR3 bases: TGCAGTGCATCTTGGGACAGCTACAATGAGCAGTTCTTC.

The CDR3 spells CSFWGPGPGGDQETQYF. In DNA form, the CDR3 reads TGCAGTTTCTGGGGCCCCGGGCCGGGGGGCGATCAAGAGACCCAGTACTTC. The J gene is TRBJ2-5, the V gene TRBV20-1, with TRBD2 as a possible D gene (7 bases). Germline V gene sequence: CDR1 DFQATT, CDR2 SNEGSKA (reference sequence). The CDR3 length is 17 residues. With 8 bases removed from V and 2 bases from J, the gap between germline ends came to 27 bases.

In this sample, this clonotype turned up many times. This chain joins TRBV5-1 and TRBJ2-5; D remains ambiguous. CDR1 is SGHRS, CDR2 YFSETQ, per germline. This CDR3 has 14 amino acids. The ends were cut back, 0 bases at V and 1 base at J, with 7 bases in the middle. The CDR3 is CASSLADLQETQYF. CDR3 coding DNA: TGCGCCAGCAGCTTGGCCGACCTCCAAGAGACCCAGTACTTC.

As concerns this clonotype: A read error may explain this, as a much larger clone is one base away. The gene calls are TRBV12-3 or TRBV12-4 and TRBJ2-1; no reliable D call. This CDR3 comprises 11 residues. V lost 7 bases and J 6 bases, leaving 7 bases between the germline ends. CDR3 nucleotides: TGTGCCAGCACCTCCACCAATGAGCAGTTCTTC. The encoded protein is CASTSTNEQFF.

CDR3 region: CASSLSSSRFYGYTF. The CDR3 DNA reads as TGTGCCAGCAGCTTATCCTCAAGCAGGTTCTATGGCTACACCTTC. V gene TRBV7-2 combines with J gene TRBJ1-2; D ambiguous. The CDR3 spans 15 residues. V was shortened by 2 bases and J by 4 bases, with 14 bases between the two germline ends. Germline loops: CDR1 SGHTA, CDR2 FQGNSA.

This chain connects TRBV2 to TRBJ2-7; TRBD1 aligns across 9 bases. CDR1 is SNHLY, CDR2 FYNNEI, per germline. This CDR3 region has 14 residues. The trim removed 6 bases at V and 7 bases at J, leaving 10 bases unmatched. CDR3 in amino acids: CASRADRGVGEQYF. The CDR3 region has the DNA TGTGCCAGCAGAGCGGACAGGGGAGTGGGTGAGCAGTACTTC.

This clonotype was detected many times. This chain uses TRBV20-1 with TRBJ2-5; a weak D match, TRBD1 (6 bases). V dropped 3 bases and J dropped 5 bases, with 16 bases sitting between them. The CDR3 loop spans 14 amino acids. Germline assignment: CDR1 DFQATT and CDR2 SNEGSKA (reference sequence). The CDR3 bases are TGCAGTGCTAGCCCTGGGGGCTTGATGGAGACCCAGTACTTC. This encodes CSASPGGLMETQYF.

The V call is TRBV27, the J call TRBJ2-1; maybe TRBD1 (5 bases). Germline V gene sequence: CDR1 MNHEY, CDR2 SMNVEV (reference sequence). The V end was cut by 6 bases, the J end by 10 bases, with 13 bases between. This CDR3 contains 12 residues. CDR3: CASSAGPSEQFF. CDR3 sequence (DNA): TGTGCCAGCAGCGCAGGGCCCTCCGAGCAGTTCTTC.

V is TRBV7-9 and J is TRBJ2-7; D is unresolved. The V gene lost 1 base and the J gene lost 4 bases, with 11 bases spanning the gap. Per the germline V gene, CDR1 is SEHNR and CDR2 is FQNEAQ (reference sequence). The CDR3 runs to 14 residues. This CDR3 is CASSLDVDPYEQYF. In DNA, the CDR3 is TGTGCCAGCAGCTTAGATGTTGACCCATACGAGCAGTACTTC.

This clonotype was picked up many times. The chain uses TRBV12-3 or TRBV12-4 and TRBJ2-1, with TRBD2 identical over 9 bases. This CDR3 comprises 15 residues. Trimming removed 5 bases from V and 7 bases from J; junction bases left unmatched: 9. Here the CDR3 reads CASSPPSGNGNEQFF. DNA for the CDR3: TGTGCCAGCAGTCCTCCTAGCGGGAATGGGAATGAGCAGTTCTTC.

This clonotype has at least ten counts. This sequence joins TRBV5-1 and TRBJ2-5; D is possibly TRBD2 (6 bases). The V end was cut by 4 bases, the J end by 2 bases, with 12 bases between. There are 14 residues in the CDR3. Germline CDR1 reads SGHRS; CDR2 reads YFSETQ. The CDR3 loop is CASSPSTRQETQYF. The DNA of the CDR3 is TGCGCCAGCAGCCCGTCGACTAGACAAGAGACCCAGTACTTC.

This clonotype was recorded many times. The chain is built from TRBV5-1 and TRBJ2-7, with 11 bases lining up with TRBD2. V shed 4 bases, J shed 4 bases, and the junction held 7 bases outside the gene matches. Germline V lookup: CDR1 SGHRS, CDR2 YFSETQ. The CDR3 length is 15 residues. The CDR3 is CASSPTGTSGYEQYF. The CDR3, as DNA: TGCGCCAGCAGCCCGACCGGGACTAGCGGTTACGAGCAGTACTTC.

This rearrangement joins TRBV15 to TRBJ2-7; 12 positions match TRBD2. Germline values: CDR1 LNHNV, CDR2 YYDKDF (reference sequence). The junction had 11 bases not matched to a gene; V was cut back by 3 bases and J by 2 bases. This CDR3 is built from 18 residues. This CDR3 reads CATSRGLAGAYGTYEQYF. CDR3 in DNA: TGTGCCACCAGCAGGGGACTAGCGGGTGCGTACGGGACCTACGAGCAGTACTTC. The whole variable domain, filled in from reference TRBV15 and TRBJ2-7, reads DAMVIQNPRYQVTQFGKPVTLSCSQTLNHNVMYWYQQKSSQAPKLLFHYYDKDFNNEADTPDNFQSRRPNTSFCFLDIRSPGLGDTAMYLCATSRGLAGAYGTYEQYFGPGTRLTVT.

This clonotype was detected many times. The chain couples TRBV20-1 to TRBJ2-3, with 8 bases identical to TRBD2. Germline CDR1 reads DFQATT; CDR2 reads SNEGSKA (reference sequence). The CDR3 length is 13 residues. V trimming: 6 bases; J trimming: 5 bases; junction bases outside the gene matches: 7. CDR3 in DNA: TGCAGTGCCCTAACCGGGGGGGGAGATACGCAGTATTTT. It codes for CSALTGGGDTQYF.

Ten or more counts support this clonotype. The gene calls are TRBV27 and TRBJ2-1; unclear D gene. V lost 0 bases to trimming and J lost 5 bases, with 8 bases between them. The CDR3 consists of 14 residues. From germline, CDR1 is MNHEY and CDR2 SMNVEV (reference sequence). The CDR3 region has the DNA TGTGCCAGCAGTTTATCGGGTCCGAACAATGAGCAGTTCTTC. Translation gives CASSLSGPNNEQFF.

This clonotype showed up just a few times. This chain joins TRBV2 and TRBJ1-6, with a possible D match to TRBD1 (5 bases). The germline CDR1 and CDR2 sequences are SNHLY and FYNNEI. Trimming took 7 bases from V and 7 from J, leaving 11 bases between them. CDR3 length: 13 residues. In DNA, the CDR3 is TGTGCCAGCACGGGACTGATCAATTCACCCCTCCACTTT. Encoded protein: CASTGLINSPLHF.

This clonotype was counted many times. The chain uses TRBV3-1 and TRBJ2-7; no reliable D call. Looked up from germline, CDR1 is LGHDT and CDR2 is YNNKEL (reference sequence). This CDR3 is 13 amino acids long. V was pared by 4 bases and J by 3 bases, with 10 bases between. CDR3 sequence reads: CASSPPDYYEQYF. The CDR3 nucleotides are TGTGCCAGCAGCCCTCCAGATTACTACGAGCAGTACTTC.

Ten or more counts support this clonotype. The V gene is TRBV5-1, the J gene TRBJ1-1, with TRBD1 matching over 8 bases. The CDR3 is 13 amino acids. CDR1 and CDR2 from the germline V gene are SGHRS and YFSETQ. Trimming removed 4 bases from V and 4 bases from J; junction bases left unmatched: 3. The DNA for the CDR3 is TGCGCCAGCAGCCTGACAGGGGTCACTGAAGCTTTCTTT. Translation gives CASSLTGVTEAFF.

Many counts were recorded for this clonotype. The rearrangement links TRBV29-1 to TRBJ2-7; 9 bases are shared with TRBD2. V lost 7 bases and J lost 0; bases outside the gene matches: 7. Germline CDR1 reads SQVTM; CDR2 reads ANQGSEA. This CDR3 comprises 14 residues. The CDR3 coding sequence is TGCAGCGCGAGCGGGGGGACGAGCTCCTACGAGCAGTACTTC. Translated: CSASGGTSSYEQYF.

This clonotype was observed at least ten times. V usage is TRBV5-1 and J usage is TRBJ2-7; 9 nucleotides match TRBD1. V gave up 0 bases and J gave up 2 bases; unmatched junction bases: 12. Germline V gene lookup returns CDR1 SGHRS and CDR2 YFSETQ. The CDR3 covers 18 residues. CDR3 sequence reads: CASSLGTDGTGNPYEQYF. CDR3 coding DNA: TGCGCCAGCAGCTTGGGCACGGACGGGACAGGGAATCCCTACGAGCAGTACTTC. The full variable domain, its missing parts supplied by reference TRBV5-1 and TRBJ2-7, is KAGVTQTPRYLIKTRGQQVTLSCSPISGHRSVSWYQQTPGQGLQFLFEYFSETQRNKGNFPGRFSGRQFSNSRSEMNVSTLELGDSALYLCASSLGTDGTGNPYEQYFGPGTRLTVT.

This clonotype was observed a few times. The J gene is TRBJ2-3, the V gene TRBV20-1; perhaps D is TRBD1 or TRBD2 (6 bases each). The CDR3 runs to 14 residues. V was pared by 6 bases and J by 6 bases, with 19 bases between. Germline V gene sequence: CDR1 DFQATT, CDR2 SNEGSKA (reference sequence). The CDR3 DNA reads as TGCAGTGCCCGACGGCTGGGGGCGGGGGATACGCAGTATTTT. Its protein is CSARRLGAGDTQYF.

This clonotype was observed many times. The chain carries TRBV12-3 or TRBV12-4 and TRBJ2-7; D perhaps matches TRBD1 (6 bases). Trimming left V 3 bases short and J 1 base short, with 13 bases between. This CDR3 has 15 residues. The CDR3 region is CASSFYREVSYEQYF. CDR3 DNA: TGTGCCAGCAGTTTTTACAGGGAAGTATCCTACGAGCAGTACTTC.

There are many counts of this clonotype. The chain combines TRBV20-1 with TRBJ1-1; D remains ambiguous. This CDR3 has 13 residues. The V end lost 5 bases, the J end lost 5 bases, and 15 bases lay between the germline ends. The germline gives CDR1 DFQATT, CDR2 SNEGSKA (reference sequence). CDR3 nucleotides: TGCAGTGCTCAAGCCCCCGCTGGGACTGAAGCTTTCTTT. Protein: CSAQAPAGTEAFF.

Only a few counts were recorded for this clonotype. This rearrangement joins TRBV19 to TRBJ1-4, with TRBD1 as a possible D gene (5 bases). Trimming took off 2 bases at V and 2 bases at J, with 15 bases between the two ends. There are 17 residues in the CDR3. Germline V gene data show CDR1 as LNHDA and CDR2 as SQIVND (reference sequence). Here the CDR3 DNA reads TGTGCCAGTAGTATACGTCAGGGCGGCTCGACTAATGAAAAACTGTTTTTT. It yields the protein CASSIRQGGSTNEKLFF.

The chain links TRBV30 to TRBJ2-2, with D uncertain. This CDR3 spans 17 amino acids. Germline loops: CDR1 GTSNPN, CDR2 SVGIG (reference sequence). V gave up 0 bases and J gave up 3 bases, with 17 bases separating them. The CDR3: CAWSVEVFGFHTGELFF. The CDR3 DNA is TGTGCCTGGAGTGTAGAAGTGTTCGGGTTTCACACCGGGGAGCTGTTTTTT.

This clonotype came up many times. The rearrangement uses TRBV6-1 and TRBJ1-1; no clear D gene. The CDR3 is made up of 14 amino acids. V dropped 4 bases and J dropped 4 bases, with 13 bases sitting between them. Per germline, CDR1 MNHNS and CDR2 SASEGT. The CDR3 nucleotides are TGTGCCAGCAGTGCAGAGGCTCGGGGCACTGAAGCTTTCTTT. Translating gives CASSAEARGTEAFF.